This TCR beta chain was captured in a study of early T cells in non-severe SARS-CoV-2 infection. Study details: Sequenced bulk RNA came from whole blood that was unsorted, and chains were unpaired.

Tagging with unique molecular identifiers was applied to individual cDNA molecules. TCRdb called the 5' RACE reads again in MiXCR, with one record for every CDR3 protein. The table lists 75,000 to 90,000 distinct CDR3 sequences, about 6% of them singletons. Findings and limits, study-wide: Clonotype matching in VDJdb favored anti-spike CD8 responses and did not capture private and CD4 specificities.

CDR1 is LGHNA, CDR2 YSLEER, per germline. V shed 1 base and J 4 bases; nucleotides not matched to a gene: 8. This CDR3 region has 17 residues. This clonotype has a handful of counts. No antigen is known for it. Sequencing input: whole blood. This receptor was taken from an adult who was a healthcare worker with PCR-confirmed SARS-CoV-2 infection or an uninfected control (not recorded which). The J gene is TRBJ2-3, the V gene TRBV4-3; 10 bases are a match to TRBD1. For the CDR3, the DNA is TGCGCCAGCAGCCAAGCCCGGACAGGGGGTTCCGCAGATACGCAGTATTTT. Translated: CASSQARTGGSADTQYF.